A single sample is the source of the 21 T cell receptor beta chains below, sequenced in a study of T cell responses to AZD1222 COVID-19 vaccine. The table came from immunoSEQ multiplex PCR; TCRdb's copy has only in-frame clones and leaves some out. The sample has approximately 65,000 clones; around 80% are singletons. Sequencing was performed on peripheral blood, taken on day 0 of AZD1222 vaccination. These receptors were obtained from an adult in good health.

V usage is TRBV30 and J usage is TRBJ2-3, with D unresolved. Trimming pared 0 bases from V and 1 base from J, leaving 5 bases between. CDR3 size: 13 residues. Germline values: CDR1 GTSNPN, CDR2 SVGIG (reference sequence). CDR3 region: CAWSVHGTDTQYF. DNA of the CDR3: TGTGCCTGGAGTGTACATGGCACAGATACGCAGTATTTT.

This sequence joins TRBV4-1 and TRBJ2-1, with D maybe TRBD1 (5 bases). Trimming left V 0 bases short and J 10 bases short, with 19 bases between. Germline V gene data show CDR1 as MGHRA and CDR2 as YSYEKL. The CDR3 is 16 amino acids. This CDR3 reads CASSQDATVTLREQFF. CDR3 DNA sequence: TGCGCCAGCAGCCAAGATGCGACAGTCACTTTGCGGGAGCAGTTCTTC.

The chain joins TRBV6-2 or TRBV6-3 to TRBJ2-7, with 12 nucleotides matching TRBD2. V lost 0 bases to trimming and J lost 5 bases; unmatched junction nucleotides: 11. Per germline, CDR1 MNHEY and CDR2 SVGEGT. The CDR3 runs to 18 residues. CDR3 bases: TGTGCCAGCAGTTACTCGCCCCTAGCGGGGGGGAGCAGGGACGAGCAGTACTTC. Translated: CASSYSPLAGGSRDEQYF.

This sequence joins TRBV7-2 and TRBJ1-2, with D tentatively TRBD1 (6 bases). There are 16 residues in the CDR3. Germline V gene sequence: CDR1 SGHTA, CDR2 FQGNSA. Trimming left V 5 bases short and J 1 base short, with 17 bases between. The CDR3 region is CASSPGQWNFNYGYTF. Written as DNA, the CDR3 is TGTGCCAGCAGCCCCGGACAGTGGAACTTTAACTATGGCTACACCTTC.

This chain uses TRBV19 with TRBJ2-1, with no clear D. V dropped 4 bases and J dropped 0 bases, with 10 bases sitting between them. This CDR3 has 15 amino acids. From germline, CDR1 is LNHDA and CDR2 SQIVND (reference sequence). CDR3 amino acids: CASSKGLSSYNEQFF. Written as DNA, the CDR3 is TGTGCCAGTAGTAAAGGGCTAAGCTCCTACAATGAGCAGTTCTTC.

This clone was seen only a few times. This chain links TRBV5-1 with TRBJ2-7, with 8 bases matching TRBD2. Germline V gene sequence: CDR1 SGHRS, CDR2 YFSETQ. The V gene end was trimmed by 4 bases and the J gene end by 0 bases; junction bases not matched to a gene: 9. The CDR3 is 16 residues long. CDR3 DNA: TGCGCCAGCAGCCCGGGCCAGCGGGAGCCCTCCTACGAGCAGTACTTC. Translated: CASSPGQREPSYEQYF. Full variable domain (rest looked up from reference TRBV5-1 and TRBJ2-7): KAGVTQTPRYLIKTRGQQVTLSCSPISGHRSVSWYQQTPGQGLQFLFEYFSETQRNKGNFPGRFSGRQFSNSRSEMNVSTLELGDSALYLCASSPGQREPSYEQYFGPGTRLTVT.

This clone was found a few times. This sequence joins TRBV6-6 and TRBJ2-7, with D unresolved. Trimming took 5 bases from V and 7 from J, leaving 9 bases between them. Germline V gives CDR1 MNHNY, CDR2 SVGAGI (reference sequence). The CDR3 extends over 11 amino acids. In DNA form, the CDR3 reads TGTGCCAGCAGTGAAAGGGTGGAGCAGTACTTC. Residues: CASSERVEQYF.

The genes are TRBV5-1 and TRBJ2-3, with 9 nucleotides matching TRBD1. Germline V gene lookup returns CDR1 SGHRS and CDR2 YFSETQ. The length of the CDR3 is 17 residues. The junction had 8 bases not matched to a gene; V was cut back by 0 bases and J by 3 bases. The CDR3 nucleotides read TGCGCCAGCAGCTTGGCCCTGACAGGGGGAAAGACAGATACGCAGTATTTT. Protein product: CASSLALTGGKTDTQYF.

The chain links TRBV6-5 to TRBJ2-7; 10 bases are shared with TRBD1. After removal of 4 bases from V and 2 bases from J, the junction contained 5 bases not matched to a gene. This CDR3 spans 15 amino acids. Germline V gene sequence: CDR1 MNHEY, CDR2 SVGAGI. This chain's CDR3 is CASSFGQGGPYEQYF. CDR3 bases: TGTGCCAGCAGTTTCGGACAGGGGGGCCCCTACGAGCAGTACTTC.

This chain uses TRBV6-1 with TRBJ1-5; no reliable D call. The length of the CDR3 is 15 residues. The V gene's germline CDR1 is MNHNS and CDR2 SASEGT. Trimming shortened V by 3 bases and J by 0 bases, and 9 bases separated the two germline ends. CDR3 amino acids: CASSDEGYSNQPQHF. The CDR3 nucleotides are TGTGCCAGCAGTGACGAGGGTTATAGCAATCAGCCCCAGCATTTT.

This chain joins TRBV28 and TRBJ1-2; the match to TRBD1 covers 8 bases. Germline loops: CDR1 MDHEN, CDR2 SYDVKM. The CDR3 runs to 15 residues. The junction had 10 bases not matched to a gene; V was cut back by 2 bases and J by 8 bases. The CDR3 DNA reads TGTGCCAGCAGTTTAACGCCGGACAGGGTTTTGGGCTACACCTTC. The encoded protein is CASSLTPDRVLGYTF.

CDR3 sequence (DNA): TGTGCCAGTAGTATATTAGGGTACACGTACCCCTACGAGCAGTACTTC. The encoded protein is CASSILGYTYPYEQYF. The rearrangement uses TRBV19 and TRBJ2-7, with unresolved D. The CDR3 is 16 amino acids. V was clipped by 2 bases and J by 2 bases, with 16 bases between them. From germline, CDR1 is LNHDA and CDR2 SQIVND (reference sequence).

The CDR3 is CASSAGQNYNQPQHF. CDR3 in DNA: TGTGCCAGCAGCGCCGGACAGAACTACAATCAGCCCCAGCATTTT. This chain connects TRBV9 to TRBJ1-5; weak D call: TRBD1 (6 bases). Germline V gives CDR1 SGDLS, CDR2 YYNGEE. The CDR3 is 15 amino acids. Trimming removed 3 bases from V and 3 bases from J, with 13 bases in between.

This chain joins TRBV5-1 and TRBJ1-1; D not resolved. The CDR3 totals 15 residues. The V end lost 5 bases, the J end lost 5 bases, and 19 bases lay between the germline ends. Germline lookup yields CDR1 SGHRS and CDR2 YFSETQ. DNA for the CDR3: TGCGCCAGCAGTTTTCAGAATGTCGGGAATACTGAAGCTTTCTTT. As protein: CASSFQNVGNTEAFF.

The rearrangement joins TRBV2 to TRBJ2-1, with 7 bases that match TRBD2. V shed 9 bases, J shed 0 bases, and the junction held 5 bases outside the gene matches. There are 14 residues in the CDR3. CDR1 is SNHLY and CDR2 is FYNNEI in the germline V gene. The CDR3, as DNA: TGTGCCAGTACTAGACTAGCCTCCTACAATGAGCAGTTCTTC. Translating gives CASTRLASYNEQFF.

This chain joins TRBV19 and TRBJ1-1, with D unclear. Per the germline V gene, CDR1 is LNHDA and CDR2 is SQIVND (reference sequence). This CDR3 contains 13 residues. Trimming stripped 7 bases from V and 6 bases from J, with 15 bases between. The CDR3 protein is CASKARTRAEAFF. CDR3 coding DNA: TGTGCCAGTAAGGCGAGAACAAGGGCTGAAGCTTTCTTT. Supplemented by reference TRBV19 and TRBJ1-1, the full variable domain reads DGGITQSPKYLFRKEGQNVTLSCEQNLNHDAMYWYRQDPGQGLRLIYYSQIVNDFQKGDIAEGYSVSREKKESFPLTVTSAQKNPTAFYLCASKARTRAEAFFGQGTRLTVV.

The chain recombines TRBV10-3 with TRBJ2-7, with 7 bases identical to TRBD1. CDR3 length equals 13 residues. Germline values: CDR1 ENHRY, CDR2 SYGVKD. V was pared by 5 bases and J by 5 bases, with 6 bases of the junction left unmatched. The CDR3 spells CAISRDSPDEQYF. In DNA, the CDR3 is TGTGCCATCAGTAGGGACAGCCCCGACGAGCAGTACTTC.

This chain joins TRBV2 and TRBJ1-2; D is ambiguous. The CDR3 sequence is 15 residues long. The ends were cut back, 8 bases at V and 2 bases at J, with 18 bases in the middle. Germline loops: CDR1 SNHLY, CDR2 FYNNEI. DNA of the CDR3: TGTGCCAGCGTCCCTGGATGGGGTGCCAACTATGGCTACACCTTC. As protein: CASVPGWGANYGYTF.

The chain recombines TRBV27 with TRBJ2-1; the D gene could be TRBD1 or TRBD2 (5 bases each). V was clipped by 7 bases and J by 0 bases, with 16 bases between them. Germline V gene sequence: CDR1 MNHEY, CDR2 SMNVEV (reference sequence). This CDR3 is built from 16 residues. CDR3 coding DNA: TGTGCCAGCACAAGCCCCGGGGCCAGCTCCTACAATGAGCAGTTCTTC. It yields the protein CASTSPGASSYNEQFF.

Comments on this clone: Just one base apart from a much larger clone, this may be a read error. This rearrangement joins TRBV5-1 to TRBJ1-6; perhaps TRBD1 as D (6 bases). Germline-derived CDR1 and CDR2 are SGHRS and YFSETQ. V lost 3 bases and J lost 8, with 12 bases in between. There are 14 residues in the CDR3. CDR3 DNA sequence: TGCGCCAGCAGCTGGGGGGGGGCGGATTCACCCCTCCACTTT. This encodes CASSWGGADSPLHF.

This rearrangement joins TRBV28 to TRBJ1-2; 11 positions match TRBD1. The CDR3 runs to 16 residues. The ends lost 6 bases at V and 5 bases at J; junction bases unmatched: 11. Germline-derived CDR1 and CDR2 are MDHEN and SYDVKM. CDR3 sequence (DNA): TGTGCCAGCAGCCGGACTCCGGGACAGGGGGAATATGGCTACACCTTC. It translates to CASSRTPGQGEYGYTF.